This T cell receptor (beta chain) was observed in a study of blood T cell repertoires in COVID-19. At the level of the study: There were acute and convalescent COVID-19 samples, and they came from the United States, Italy and Spain.

Sequenced by immunoSEQ multiplex PCR; TCRdb stores in-frame clones only, minus some. The table shows around 700,000 clones, with 85% to 90% occurring only once. CDR1 is SGDLS and CDR2 is YYNGEE in the germline V gene. J gave up 6 bases and V 3 bases, and 4 bases lay outside the gene matches. This CDR3 spans 14 amino acids. The genes are TRBV9 and TRBJ2-1; 9 bases fit TRBD2. The sequencing sample was made of peripheral blood. This TCR was sampled from a woman aged 18 to 35 with acute or convalescent COVID-19. CDR3 nucleotides: TGTGCCAGCAGCGCCCTAGCGGGGCTCAATGAGCAGTTCTTC. It is translated as CASSALAGLNEQFF.